Each of the 26 T cell receptor beta chains below was sequenced from the same sample in a study of T cells in Graves' hyperthyroidism and ophthalmopathy. TCR beta CDR3 region amplification was performed from RNA transcripts. A first-round RT-PCR of the TCR CDR3 used the HTBI primer set. TCRdb ran MiXCR on the multiplex PCR reads and lists one entry per CDR3 protein. The table lists around 500,000 distinct CDR3 sequences, roughly 16% of them singletons, with approximately 30% in the top ten. Input material: blood. These TCRs come from a woman aged 25 to 39 with Graves' ophthalmopathy.

This clonotype was seen at least ten times. This chain joins TRBV7-2 and TRBJ1-1; unclear D gene. With 1 base removed from V and 0 bases from J, the gap between germline ends came to 9 bases. CDR3 length: 15 amino acids. Germline CDR1 and CDR2: SGHTA and FQGNSA. As DNA, the CDR3 is TGTGCCAGCAGCTTAGAAAGGCGGTTGAACACTGAAGCTTTCTTT. Protein product: CASSLERRLNTEAFF.

There are a few counts of this clonotype. V usage is TRBV18 and J usage is TRBJ2-1; 12 bases map to TRBD2. The CDR3 contains 19 residues. CDR1 and CDR2 from the germline V gene are KGHSH and LQKENI. The V and J ends lost 2 bases and 2 bases, in that order; junction bases with no gene match: 10. CDR3 coding DNA: TGTGCCAGCTCACCATGGCCGTTTCGGACTAGCGGGACCTACAATGAGCAGTTCTTC. It yields the protein CASSPWPFRTSGTYNEQFF. The full variable domain, in which reference TRBV18 and TRBJ2-1 provide the parts outside the CDR3, is NAGVMQNPRHLVRRRGQEARLRCSPMKGHSHVYWYRQLPEEGLKFMVYLQKENIIDESGMPKERFSAEFPKEGPSILRIQQVVRGDSAAYFCASSPWPFRTSGTYNEQFFGPGTRLTVL.

This clonotype was counted at least ten times. The V call is TRBV5-1, the J call TRBJ2-3; perhaps D is TRBD1 or TRBD2 (5 bases each). Trimming took off 4 bases at V and 4 bases at J, with 13 bases between the two ends. Germline V gene data show CDR1 as SGHRS and CDR2 as YFSETQ. There are 14 residues in the CDR3. Here the CDR3 DNA reads TGCGCCAGCAGCCTCGGGGCGGAGGCAGATACGCAGTATTTT. Its protein product is CASSLGAEADTQYF.

This clonotype was observed at least ten times. CDR3 amino acids: CASRAAEGIYYEQYF. In DNA form, the CDR3 reads TGTGCCAGCAGGGCTGCAGAGGGAATCTACTACGAGCAGTACTTC. This rearrangement joins TRBV6-1 to TRBJ2-7, with a weak D call TRBD2 (5 bases). Trimming took 6 bases from V and 3 from J, leaving 18 bases between them. The CDR3 loop spans 15 amino acids. Germline-derived CDR1 and CDR2 are MNHNS and SASEGT.

This clonotype has more than one count but fewer than ten. This may come from a read error, since a much larger clone is one base off. The conserved phenylalanine or tryptophan is not found at the CDR3 terminus, so this likely reflects a read error. V and J are TRBV6-1 and TRBJ1-1, with TRBD1 matching over 11 bases. This CDR3 spans 16 amino acids. Trimming cost V 5 bases and J 3 bases; bases outside gene matches: 8. Germline V gene data show CDR1 as MNHNS and CDR2 as SASEGT. Written as DNA, the CDR3 is TGTGCCAGCAGTTTGGGACAGGGGGTCGGATACACTGAAGCTTTCCTT. This gives the protein CASSLGQGVGYTEAFL.

CDR3 in DNA: TGTGCCAGCAGCCGAAGATCCGTCAGCTCTGGGGCCAACGTCCTGACTTTC. Translated, it gives CASSRRSVSSGANVLTF. The chain employs TRBV12-3 or TRBV12-4 and TRBJ2-6; D remains ambiguous. The CDR3 contains 17 residues. Trimming removed 6 bases at V and 0 bases at J, with 15 bases between.

Ten or more counts support this clonotype. The chain recombines TRBV7-2 with TRBJ2-5, with D tentatively TRBD1 (5 bases). CDR1 is SGHTA and CDR2 is FQGNSA in the germline V gene. The CDR3 contains 14 residues. Between the trimmed V and J ends, which lost 1 base and 3 bases, there was a span of 9 bases. CDR3 sequence (DNA): TGTGCCAGCAGCTTAGAGGTGACAGAAGAGACCCAGTACTTC. It specifies CASSLEVTEETQYF.

This clonotype was recorded a few times. The gene calls are TRBV6-1 and TRBJ2-1, with TRBD1 as a possible D gene (6 bases). The CDR3 loop spans 15 amino acids. V lost 7 bases to trimming and J lost 2 bases, with 15 bases between them. Germline CDR1 and CDR2: MNHNS and SASEGT. The CDR3 loop is CASNLDRNPYNEQFF. In nucleotides, the CDR3 is TGTGCCAGCAACCTCGACAGGAACCCCTACAATGAGCAGTTCTTC.

The chain links TRBV19 to TRBJ2-1; TRBD2 matches at 8 bases. Trimming cost V 5 bases and J 6 bases; bases outside gene matches: 12. There are 16 residues in the CDR3. CDR1 and CDR2 (germline): LNHDA, SQIVND (reference sequence). CDR3 sequence reads: CASSPRGAGVGNEQFF. The CDR3 DNA reads TGTGCCAGTAGTCCCCGGGGAGCGGGAGTAGGCAATGAGCAGTTCTTC.

This clonotype has ten or more counts. This rearrangement joins TRBV7-8 to TRBJ2-7; a weak D match, TRBD2 (6 bases). Looked up from germline, CDR1 is SGHVS and CDR2 is FQNEAQ. Trimming pared 5 bases from V and 9 bases from J, leaving 20 bases between. The CDR3 spans 14 residues. In DNA form, the CDR3 reads TGTGCCAGCAGCCCGCAGCGGGTGGGGAAGTGGCAGTACTTC. It yields the protein CASSPQRVGKWQYF.

The genes are TRBV12-3 or TRBV12-4 and TRBJ1-6; weak D call: TRBD1 (5 bases). V lost 5 bases and J lost 7, with 12 bases in between. The CDR3 runs to 14 residues. The CDR3 spells CASSASGHNSPLHF. CDR3 nucleotides: TGTGCCAGCAGTGCGTCAGGACACAATTCACCCCTCCACTTT.

In this sample, this clonotype turned up many times. V is TRBV2 and J is TRBJ2-5, with 10 bases identical to TRBD1. Germline CDR1 is SNHLY and CDR2 is FYNNEI. The CDR3 sequence is 13 residues long. J lost 2 bases, V lost 10 bases, and 4 bases had no gene match. The CDR3 coding sequence is TGTGCCATCGGGACAGGGGTTCAAGAGACCCAGTACTTC. Residues: CAIGTGVQETQYF.

There are many counts of this clonotype. The gene calls are TRBV12-3 or TRBV12-4 and TRBJ2-7; D call uncertain. The V end lost 6 bases, the J end lost 3 bases, and 15 bases lay between the germline ends. CDR3 length equals 14 residues. The CDR3 DNA reads as TGTGCCAGCAGCGGGCCTGGGAAGGACTACGAGCAGTACTTC. This encodes CASSGPGKDYEQYF.

This clonotype has a count of ten or more. The chain has TRBV20-1 and TRBJ2-5; tentatively, D is TRBD1 or TRBD2 (5 bases each). The CDR3 extends over 14 amino acids. CDR1 is DFQATT, CDR2 SNEGSKA, per germline (reference sequence). Trimming cost V 6 bases and J 0 bases, with 14 bases left between them. The CDR3 loop is CSANEGTHQETQYF. The CDR3 DNA is TGCAGTGCCAACGAGGGGACCCACCAAGAGACCCAGTACTTC.

CDR3 sequence: CASSLNGGYEQYF. The CDR3 DNA reads TGTGCCAGTAGTCTCAATGGAGGCTACGAGCAGTACTTC. The V call is TRBV19, the J call TRBJ2-7; possibly TRBD2 for D (5 bases). The germline CDR1 and CDR2 sequences are LNHDA and SQIVND (reference sequence). The CDR3 sequence is 13 residues long. The ends were cut back, 5 bases at V and 3 bases at J, with 11 bases in the middle.

This clonotype was picked up many times. The chain has TRBV5-1 and TRBJ2-1; D is unclear. Germline V gene data show CDR1 as SGHRS and CDR2 as YFSETQ. There are 15 residues in the CDR3. Trimming pared 0 bases from V and 1 base from J, leaving 8 bases between. CDR3 coding DNA: TGCGCCAGCAGCTTGGTGGCAATTTCCTACAATGAGCAGTTCTTC. Translation: CASSLVAISYNEQFF.

Ten or more counts support this clonotype. The chain has TRBV3-1 and TRBJ2-4; 9 positions match TRBD2. The germline V gene has CDR1 LGHDT and CDR2 YNNKEL (reference sequence). V dropped 0 bases and J dropped 9; count of bases not matched to a gene: 9. The CDR3 is made up of 16 amino acids. CDR3 protein: CASSQDGIAGEGIQYF. The CDR3 DNA follows: TGTGCCAGCAGCCAAGATGGAATAGCGGGAGAGGGCATTCAGTACTTC. Complete variable domain (other parts from reference TRBV3-1 and TRBJ2-4): DTAVSQTPKYLVTQMGNDKSIKCEQNLGHDTMYWYKQDSKKFLKIMFSYNNKELIINETVPNRFSPKSPDKAHLNLHINSLELGDSAVYFCASSQDGIAGEGIQYFGAGTRLSVL.

Comments on this clonotype: One base away lies a much larger clone, so this may be a sequencing read error. This chain connects TRBV9 to TRBJ2-1, with D uncertain. Germline-derived CDR1 and CDR2 are SGDLS and YYNGEE. The CDR3 has 13 amino acids. The ends were cut back, 1 base at V and 5 bases at J, with 7 bases in the middle. The chain's CDR3 is CASSVRPDNEQFF. The CDR3 coding sequence is TGTGCCAGCAGCGTAAGGCCCGACAATGAGCAGTTCTTC.

This clonotype was counted at least ten times. This chain uses TRBV20-1 with TRBJ2-2; 7 nucleotides line up with TRBD2. Per the germline V gene, CDR1 is DFQATT and CDR2 is SNEGSKA (reference sequence). The CDR3 loop spans 15 amino acids. Unmatched junction bases numbered 8, after V lost 3 bases and J lost 4 bases. CDR3 protein: CSARDYAGVTGELFF. Written as DNA, the CDR3 is TGCAGTGCTAGGGATTACGCGGGGGTCACCGGGGAGCTGTTTTTT.

This clonotype was picked up a small number of times. The V and J genes are TRBV7-2 and TRBJ2-7; 7 bases match TRBD1. After removal of 7 bases from V and 3 bases from J, the junction contained 9 bases not matched to a gene. Germline lookup yields CDR1 SGHTA and CDR2 FQGNSA. The CDR3 has 14 residues. The CDR3 is CASKWSRGRYEQYF. The DNA for the CDR3 is TGTGCCAGCAAGTGGTCAAGGGGGCGCTACGAGCAGTACTTC.

The chain employs TRBV3-2 and TRBJ2-7; the DNA was not compared with TRBD1, the D call given in the table. TRBV3-2 is recorded as a pseudogene. The CDR3 has 19 amino acids. The CDR3 protein is CASSQDRSGGLRSSYEQYF. The CDR3 DNA reads TGTGCCAGCAGCCAAGATCGTTCTGGGGGGCTCAGGAGCTCCTACGAGCAGTACTTC.

At least ten counts were recorded for this clonotype. The CDR3 coding sequence is TGTGCCAGCAGTCCTGGACAGGGGGACAATGAGCAGTTCTTC. Translating it yields CASSPGQGDNEQFF. The chain is built from TRBV6-2 or TRBV6-3 and TRBJ2-1, with 10 positions matching TRBD1. This CDR3 region has 14 residues. J gave up 5 bases and V 5 bases, and 3 bases lay outside the gene matches. Germline values: CDR1 MNHEY, CDR2 SVGEGT.

This clonotype was recorded a few times. The chain recombines TRBV7-9 with TRBJ1-4; the D is unclear. Per the germline V gene, CDR1 is SEHNR and CDR2 is FQNEAQ (reference sequence). V lost 1 base and J 11 bases, leaving 11 bases between the germline ends. The CDR3 is made up of 13 amino acids. The CDR3 DNA reads as TGTGCCAGCAGCTTAGAGTTTGGGGAGAAACTGTTTTTT. It specifies CASSLEFGEKLFF.

This clonotype was counted between two and nine times. The V and J genes are TRBV19 and TRBJ2-7; 8 bases align to TRBD1. V was clipped by 3 bases and J by 6 bases; unmatched bases: 4. This CDR3 is built from 13 residues. Per germline, CDR1 LNHDA and CDR2 SQIVND (reference sequence). CDR3 nucleotides: TGTGCCAGTAGTATCCCAGGGGGCGGCGAGCAGTACTTC. Residues: CASSIPGGGEQYF.

In this sample, this clonotype turned up many times. The V call is TRBV11-2, the J call TRBJ2-2; 7 positions agree with TRBD2. The CDR3 runs 14 residues. The V segment lost 3 bases and the J segment 6 bases; nucleotides outside the gene matches: 4. CDR1 SGHAT and CDR2 FQNNGV come from the germline V gene. Here the CDR3 DNA reads TGTGCCAGCAGCTTTCTAGCGGAAGCCGGGGAGCTGTTTTTT. As protein: CASSFLAEAGELFF. The entire variable domain, with the rest obtained from reference TRBV11-2 and TRBJ2-2, is as follows: EAGVAQSPRYKIIEKRQSVAFWCNPISGHATLYWYQQILGQGPKLLIQFQNNGVVDDSQLPKDRFSAERLKGVDSTLKIQPAKLEDSAVYLCASSFLAEAGELFFGEGSRLTVL.

This clonotype was detected many times. The chain combines TRBV18 with TRBJ1-4; D gene uncertain. The CDR3 extends over 15 amino acids. CDR1 KGHSH and CDR2 LQKENI come from the germline V gene. Deletions cut 0 bases from V and 6 bases from J, with 11 bases between. CDR3: CASSPPAGSDEKLFF. CDR3 DNA sequence: TGTGCCAGCTCACCACCGGCCGGGTCGGATGAAAAACTGTTTTTT.